The 25 T cell receptor beta chains in this list originate from one sample, sequenced in a study of response to subunit inactivated influenza vaccine. Using its own MiXCR run on the RT-PCR reads, TCRdb lists one record per CDR3 protein. Here the sample spans 650,000 to 700,000 distinct CDR3 sequences, around 16% being singletons. The specimen comprised PBMCs from blood, sampled roughly 12 days after vaccination. The receptor source for this set is a man aged 45-65 years who received an inactivated influenza vaccine.

V gene TRBV28 combines with J gene TRBJ2-4; 9 positions agree with TRBD2. The V segment lost 3 bases and the J segment 3 bases; nucleotides outside the gene matches: 6. The CDR3 loop spans 16 amino acids. Germline CDR1 MDHEN, CDR2 SYDVKM. The CDR3 nucleotides are TGTGCCAGCAGTTTGGGGGGACTAGCACACAAAAACATTCAGTACTTC. Protein: CASSLGGLAHKNIQYF.

The J gene is TRBJ2-5, the V gene TRBV7-9, with TRBD1 identical over 9 bases. Germline V gene lookup returns CDR1 SEHNR and CDR2 FQNEAQ (reference sequence). The CDR3 is made up of 15 amino acids. V lost 2 bases, J lost 6 bases, and 7 bases stayed unmatched. CDR3 in DNA: TGTGCCAGCAGCTTACCGGGACAGGGTATTCAGACCCAGTACTTC. Its translation: CASSLPGQGIQTQYF.

This clonotype was observed a handful of times. The chain joins TRBV20-1 to TRBJ1-1; 8 bases agree with TRBD1. The germline V gene encodes CDR1 DFQATT and CDR2 SNEGSKA (reference sequence). The V and J ends lost 6 bases and 0 bases, in that order; junction bases with no gene match: 9. The CDR3 totals 15 residues. CDR3 region: CSARRAGGLNTEAFF. As DNA, the CDR3 is TGCAGTGCCCGCCGAGCAGGGGGCTTGAACACTGAAGCTTTCTTT.

This clonotype was counted between two and nine times. The chain combines TRBV18 with TRBJ2-1; TRBD2 matches 7 bases. This CDR3 comprises 16 residues. The trim removed 1 base at V and 3 bases at J, leaving 6 bases unmatched. Per the germline V gene, CDR1 is KGHSH and CDR2 is LQKENI. Here the CDR3 reads CASSPRAGVGYNEQFF. As DNA, the CDR3 is TGTGCCAGCTCACCACGGGCGGGAGTGGGCTACAATGAGCAGTTCTTC.

This clonotype was observed a handful of times. The chain joins TRBV20-1 to TRBJ2-3; 8 bases map to TRBD2. There are 13 residues in the CDR3. CDR1 is DFQATT, CDR2 SNEGSKA, per germline (reference sequence). Trimming removed 7 bases from V and 7 bases from J; junction bases left unmatched: 10. CDR3 sequence reads: CSVFGTSRNTQYF. The CDR3 region has the DNA TGCAGTGTTTTCGGGACTAGTAGGAATACGCAGTATTTT.

The chain has TRBV6-1 and TRBJ2-1, with 12 bases aligning to TRBD1. This CDR3 contains 15 residues. The germline gives CDR1 MNHNS, CDR2 SASEGT. V was pared by 6 bases and J by 7 bases, with 7 bases of the junction left unmatched. The CDR3 here is CASRGGQGARNEQFF. CDR3 nucleotide sequence: TGTGCCAGCAGGGGGGGACAGGGGGCGCGGAATGAGCAGTTCTTC.

This clonotype was counted many times. V gene TRBV5-1 combines with J gene TRBJ2-7; either TRBD1 or TRBD2 may supply D (5 bases each). This CDR3 contains 14 residues. Germline V CDR1 and CDR2: SGHRS, YFSETQ. V dropped 0 bases and J dropped 1 base, with 8 bases sitting between them. The CDR3 DNA sequence: TGCGCCAGCAGCTTGGGGGACCAATCCTACGAGCAGTACTTC. This gives the protein CASSLGDQSYEQYF.

The rearrangement links TRBV18 to TRBJ2-2; D is unclear. CDR3 size: 15 residues. Germline CDR1 is KGHSH and CDR2 is LQKENI. Between the trimmed V and J ends, which lost 3 bases and 0 bases, there was a span of 8 bases. Here the CDR3 reads CASSPGNANTGELFF. The CDR3 coding sequence is TGTGCCAGCTCACCGGGGAACGCGAACACCGGGGAGCTGTTTTTT.

The CDR3 DNA reads TGTGCCAGCAGCGTAGCAACAAAAACCGGGGATCCCCAGTACTTC. Its protein product is CASSVATKTGDPQYF. The gene calls are TRBV9 and TRBJ2-5; the D gene is possibly TRBD2 (5 bases). V was shortened by 0 bases and J by 9 bases, with 18 bases between the two germline ends. The CDR3 runs to 15 residues. Germline V gives CDR1 SGDLS, CDR2 YYNGEE.

In this sample, this clonotype turned up a few times. The rearrangement joins TRBV7-9 to TRBJ2-5; 7 bases agree with TRBD2. V was clipped by 1 base and J by 5 bases; unmatched bases: 4. The CDR3 contains 14 residues. The V gene's germline CDR1 is SEHNR and CDR2 FQNEAQ (reference sequence). The CDR3 sequence: CASSLGLADETQYF. The CDR3 nucleotides read TGTGCCAGCAGCTTAGGACTAGCAGATGAGACCCAGTACTTC.

The sample holds a few counts of this clonotype. The V and J genes are TRBV24-1 and TRBJ1-3, with D hard to call. CDR1 is KGHDR, CDR2 SFDVKD, per germline. The CDR3 totals 13 residues. The V gene lost 1 base and the J gene lost 3 bases, with 3 bases spanning the gap. CDR3 sequence reads: CATSDFNGNTIYF. CDR3 in DNA: TGTGCCACCAGTGATTTCAATGGAAACACCATATATTTT.

This chain links TRBV20-1 with TRBJ1-6; TRBD1 aligns across 9 bases. Germline CDR1 is DFQATT and CDR2 is SNEGSKA (reference sequence). J gave up 7 bases and V 1 base, and 2 bases lay outside the gene matches. The CDR3 length is 14 residues. CDR3 sequence: CSARGDRGNSPLHF. DNA of the CDR3: TGCAGTGCTAGAGGTGACAGGGGGAATTCACCCCTCCACTTT.

This clonotype was observed a handful of times. J is TRBJ2-1 and V is TRBV9; 7 bases are a match to TRBD2. CDR1 is SGDLS, CDR2 YYNGEE, per germline. V trimming: 3 bases; J trimming: 7 bases; junction bases outside the gene matches: 10. The CDR3 length is 15 residues. Here the CDR3 reads CASSGSGSPRNEQFF. CDR3 nucleotide sequence: TGTGCCAGCAGCGGTAGCGGGTCTCCTAGGAATGAGCAGTTCTTC.

This clonotype showed up many times. This chain uses TRBV11-2 with TRBJ2-3; D is possibly TRBD2 (5 bases). Germline V gives CDR1 SGHAT, CDR2 FQNNGV. Trimming shortened V by 7 bases and J by 4 bases, and 15 bases separated the two germline ends. The CDR3 runs to 14 residues. CDR3 sequence: CASIPGSWADTQYF. The DNA for the CDR3 is TGTGCCAGCATCCCGGGGAGTTGGGCAGATACGCAGTATTTT.

The rearrangement uses TRBV6-5 and TRBJ1-5; possible D gene TRBD1, 6 bases. The CDR3 runs 18 residues. V was clipped by 3 bases and J by 10 bases, with 28 bases between them. Looked up from germline, CDR1 is MNHEY and CDR2 is SVGAGI. The CDR3 sequence: CASSYGPGADGGLCPQHF. Written as DNA, the CDR3 is TGTGCCAGCAGTTATGGGCCCGGGGCCGATGGGGGCTTGTGTCCCCAGCATTTT.

This clonotype was observed a handful of times. The chain couples TRBV29-1 to TRBJ1-1, with D perhaps matching TRBD1 (6 bases). The germline V gene has CDR1 SQVTM and CDR2 ANQGSEA. The CDR3 covers 12 residues. V was trimmed by 7 bases and J by 1 base, leaving 10 bases between them. As DNA, the CDR3 is TGCAGCGGGATACAGGGGAACACTGAAGCTTTCTTT. It yields the protein CSGIQGNTEAFF.

V usage is TRBV28 and J usage is TRBJ2-1, with D possibly TRBD2 on 5 matching bases. There are 15 residues in the CDR3. V lost 5 bases to trimming and J lost 1 base, with 12 bases between them. The V gene's germline CDR1 is MDHEN and CDR2 SYDVKM. Written as DNA, the CDR3 is TGTGCCAGCAGTCCCCTTGAGCGGTCCTACAATGAGCAGTTCTTC. The encoded protein is CASSPLERSYNEQFF. Together with reference TRBV28 and TRBJ2-1, the CDR3 gives the full variable domain: DVKVTQSSRYLVKRTGEKVFLECVQDMDHENMFWYRQDPGLGLRLIYFSYDVKMKEKGDIPEGYSVSREKKERFSLILESASTNQTSMYLCASSPLERSYNEQFFGPGTRLTVL.

The rearrangement joins TRBV4-2 to TRBJ2-7; TRBD1 aligns across 8 bases. J lost 3 bases, V lost 3 bases, and 1 base had no gene match. Looked up from germline, CDR1 is LGHNA and CDR2 is YNFKEQ. The CDR3 length is 13 residues. Here the CDR3 reads CASSHGQGYEQYF. As DNA, the CDR3 is TGTGCCAGCAGCCATGGACAGGGCTACGAGCAGTACTTC.

In its sample, this clonotype was seen a few times. The V and J genes are TRBV7-9 and TRBJ2-1; TRBD1 agrees at 8 bases. J lost 12 bases, V lost 5 bases, and 6 bases had no gene match. CDR3 length equals 12 residues. CDR1 and CDR2 from the germline V gene are SEHNR and FQNEAQ (reference sequence). CDR3 in amino acids: CASSQDRDRQFF. Here the CDR3 DNA reads TGTGCCAGCAGCCAGGACAGGGATAGGCAGTTCTTC.

V and J are TRBV28 and TRBJ2-1, with 8 positions matching TRBD1. After removal of 3 bases from V and 14 bases from J, the junction contained 3 bases not matched to a gene. The CDR3 spans 11 residues. The germline gives CDR1 MDHEN, CDR2 SYDVKM. The CDR3 bases are TGTGCCAGCAGTTTTCAGGGGGCAAAGTTCTTC. It translates to CASSFQGAKFF.

The sample holds many counts of this clonotype. Written as DNA, the CDR3 is TGTGCCAGCAGCTTAGGCTTGCCAGGCGAAATGACCCAGTACTTC. This translates into CASSLGLPGEMTQYF. The genes are TRBV5-8 and TRBJ2-5; D gene uncertain. This CDR3 has 15 residues. CDR1 and CDR2 from the germline V gene are SGHTS and YDEGEE. The ends were cut back, 2 bases at V and 7 bases at J, with 18 bases in the middle.

This clonotype turned up a few times. The J gene is TRBJ2-5, the V gene TRBV7-3; D is unclear. V was trimmed by 5 bases and J by 4 bases, leaving 11 bases between them. There are 13 residues in the CDR3. The V gene's germline CDR1 is SGHTA and CDR2 FQGTGA. The CDR3 sequence is CASSHSPPETQYF. The CDR3 DNA sequence: TGTGCCAGCAGCCACAGCCCGCCAGAGACCCAGTACTTC. Combining the CDR3 with reference TRBV7-3 and TRBJ2-5 gives the whole variable domain GAGVSQTPSNKVTEKGKYVELRCDPISGHTALYWYRQSLGQGPEFLIYFQGTGAADDSGLPNDRFFAVRPEGSVSTLKIQRTERGDSAVYLCASSHSPPETQYFGPGTRLLVL.

This chain connects TRBV24-1 to TRBJ2-2, with 10 bases that match TRBD1. The V gene end was trimmed by 3 bases and the J gene end by 7 bases; junction bases not matched to a gene: 4. The CDR3 contains 15 residues. Germline assignment: CDR1 KGHDR and CDR2 SFDVKD. The CDR3 is CATSDRQGAYGELFF. The CDR3, as DNA: TGTGCCACCAGTGATCGACAGGGGGCCTACGGGGAGCTGTTTTTT.

This chain links TRBV11-1 with TRBJ2-3, with 7 bases identical to TRBD1. The length of the CDR3 is 18 residues. The V and J ends lost 0 bases and 0 bases, in that order; junction bases with no gene match: 9. From germline, CDR1 is SGHAT and CDR2 FQDESV (reference sequence). In nucleotides, the CDR3 is TGTGCCAGCAGCTTAGCAGTGTTTAGGGGGCAGAGCACAGATACGCAGTATTTT. It specifies CASSLAVFRGQSTDTQYF.

This clonotype was detected only a few times. The rearrangement uses TRBV20-1 and TRBJ1-1; possible D gene TRBD1, 6 bases. V lost 0 bases, J lost 7 bases, and 18 bases lay in between. The CDR3 has 15 amino acids. The germline gives CDR1 DFQATT, CDR2 SNEGSKA (reference sequence). The CDR3 region is CSARDRLTGRFEAFF. The CDR3 nucleotides are TGCAGTGCTAGAGATCGGTTGACAGGTCGATTTGAAGCTTTCTTT.